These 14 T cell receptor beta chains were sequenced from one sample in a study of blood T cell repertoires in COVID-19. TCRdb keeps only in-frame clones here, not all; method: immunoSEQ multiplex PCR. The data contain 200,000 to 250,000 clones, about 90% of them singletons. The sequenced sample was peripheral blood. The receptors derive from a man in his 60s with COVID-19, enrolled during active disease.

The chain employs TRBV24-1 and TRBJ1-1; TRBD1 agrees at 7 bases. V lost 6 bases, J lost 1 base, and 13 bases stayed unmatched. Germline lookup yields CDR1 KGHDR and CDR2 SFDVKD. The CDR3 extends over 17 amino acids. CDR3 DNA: TGTGCCACCAGTCACAGGGGTGGGTTGAATGGGAACACTGAAGCTTTCTTT. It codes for CATSHRGGLNGNTEAFF.

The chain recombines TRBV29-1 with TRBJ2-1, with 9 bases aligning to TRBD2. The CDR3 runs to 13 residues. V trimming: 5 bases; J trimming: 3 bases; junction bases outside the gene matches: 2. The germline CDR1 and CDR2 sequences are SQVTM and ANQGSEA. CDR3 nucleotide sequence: TGCAGCGTTACTAGCGGGTTCTACAATGAGCAGTTCTTC. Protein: CSVTSGFYNEQFF.

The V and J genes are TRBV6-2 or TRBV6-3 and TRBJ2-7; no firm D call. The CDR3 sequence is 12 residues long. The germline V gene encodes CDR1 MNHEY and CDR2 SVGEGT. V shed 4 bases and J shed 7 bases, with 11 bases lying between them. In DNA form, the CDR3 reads TGTGCCAGCAGTTCCCTCCCAGTGGAGCAGTACTTC. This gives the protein CASSSLPVEQYF.

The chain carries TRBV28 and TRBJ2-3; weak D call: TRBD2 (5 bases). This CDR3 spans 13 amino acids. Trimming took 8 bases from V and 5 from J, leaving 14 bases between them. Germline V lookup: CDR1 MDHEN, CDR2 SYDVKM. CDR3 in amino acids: CASGLARIDTQYF. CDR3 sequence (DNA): TGTGCCAGCGGGCTAGCTCGGATAGATACGCAGTATTTT.

The CDR3: CARTDKNYGYTF. CDR3 nucleotides: TGTGCCAGAACGGACAAGAACTATGGCTACACCTTC. The rearrangement links TRBV14 to TRBJ1-2; a possible D gene is TRBD1 (5 bases). V lost 9 bases, J lost 2 bases, and 10 bases lay in between. Germline V gene sequence: CDR1 SGHDN, CDR2 FVKESK. This CDR3 is built from 12 residues.

The CDR3 DNA follows: TGCGCCAGCAGCTACTTGGGAGGGGGGAATTCACCCCTCCACTTT. This gives the protein CASSYLGGGNSPLHF. The rearrangement links TRBV5-1 to TRBJ1-6; possibly TRBD1 for D (6 bases). V was cut by 3 bases and J by 7 bases, with 14 bases left in between. Germline loops: CDR1 SGHRS, CDR2 YFSETQ. CDR3 size: 15 residues.

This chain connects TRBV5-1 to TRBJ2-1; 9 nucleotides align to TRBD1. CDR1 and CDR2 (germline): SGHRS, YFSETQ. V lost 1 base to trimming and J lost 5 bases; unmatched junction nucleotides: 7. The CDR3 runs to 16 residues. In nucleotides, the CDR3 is TGCGCCAGCAGCTTGCTTGGACAGGGGAACAACAATGAGCAGTTCTTC. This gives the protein CASSLLGQGNNNEQFF.

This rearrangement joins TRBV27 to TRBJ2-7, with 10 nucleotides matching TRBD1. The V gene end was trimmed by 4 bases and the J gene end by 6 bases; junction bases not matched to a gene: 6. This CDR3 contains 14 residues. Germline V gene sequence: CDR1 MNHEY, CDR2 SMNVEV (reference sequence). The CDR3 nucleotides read TGTGCCAGCAGTTACGACAGGGGGCGGCGCGAGCAGTACTTC. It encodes CASSYDRGRREQYF.

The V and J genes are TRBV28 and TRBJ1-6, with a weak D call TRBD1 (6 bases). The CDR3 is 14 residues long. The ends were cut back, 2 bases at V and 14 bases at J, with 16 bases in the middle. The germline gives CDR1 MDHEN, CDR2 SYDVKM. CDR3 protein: CASSLTGREGSLHF. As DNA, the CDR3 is TGTGCCAGCAGTTTAACAGGGAGAGAGGGATCCCTCCACTTT.

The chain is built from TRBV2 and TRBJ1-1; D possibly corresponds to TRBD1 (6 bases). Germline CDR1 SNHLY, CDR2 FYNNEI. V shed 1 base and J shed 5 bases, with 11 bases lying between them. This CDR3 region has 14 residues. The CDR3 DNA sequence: TGTGCCAGCAGTGAAGGTCAGGGGTTAACTGAAGCTTTCTTT. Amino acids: CASSEGQGLTEAFF. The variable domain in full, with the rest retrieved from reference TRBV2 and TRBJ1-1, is EPEVTQTPSHQVTQMGQEVILRCVPISNHLYFYWYRQILGQKVEFLVSFYNNEISEKSEIFDDQFSVERPDGSNFTLKIRSTKLEDSAMYFCASSEGQGLTEAFFGQGTRLTVV.

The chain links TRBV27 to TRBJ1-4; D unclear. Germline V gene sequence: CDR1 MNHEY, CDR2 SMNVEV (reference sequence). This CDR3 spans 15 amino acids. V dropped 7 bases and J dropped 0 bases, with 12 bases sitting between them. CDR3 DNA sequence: TGTGCCAGCAAGATCCGGAGATCAACTAATGAAAAACTGTTTTTT. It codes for CASKIRRSTNEKLFF.

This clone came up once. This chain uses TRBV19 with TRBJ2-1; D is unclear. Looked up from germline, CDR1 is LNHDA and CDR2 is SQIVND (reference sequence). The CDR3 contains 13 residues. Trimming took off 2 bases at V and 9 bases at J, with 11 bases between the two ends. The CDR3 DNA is TGTGCCAGTAGTATAACGGGTAGTCGTGAGCAGTTCTTC. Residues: CASSITGSREQFF.

The CDR3 loop reads CASSERGFSTDTQYF. CDR3 coding DNA: TGTGCCAGCAGTGAACGGGGGTTTAGCACAGATACGCAGTATTTT. The genes are TRBV6-1 and TRBJ2-3; D possibly corresponds to TRBD2 (6 bases). Trimming left V 2 bases short and J 0 bases short, with 9 bases between. The CDR3 consists of 15 residues. Germline assignment: CDR1 MNHNS and CDR2 SASEGT.

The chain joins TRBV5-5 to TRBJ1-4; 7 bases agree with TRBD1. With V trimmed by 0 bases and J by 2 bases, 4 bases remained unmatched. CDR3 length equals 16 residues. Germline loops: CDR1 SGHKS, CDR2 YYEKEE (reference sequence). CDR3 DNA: TGTGCCAGCAGCTTGGGGCAGGGGGTGACTAATGAAAAACTGTTTTTT. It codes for CASSLGQGVTNEKLFF.